The sequence of this T cell receptor beta chain was determined in a study of blood T cell repertoires in COVID-19. In the study overall: Spain, Italy and the United States supplied samples that represented acute and convalescent COVID-19. T cells, B-cell-depleted T cells, or PBMCs supplied cDNA or gDNA.

After removal of 1 base from V and 4 bases from J, the junction contained 7 bases not matched to a gene. The CDR3 consists of 16 residues. Germline CDR1 and CDR2: SGHTA and FQGNSA. Repertoires were generated with immunoSEQ multiplex PCR, while TCRdb's copy carries only in-frame clones and drops some. Of roughly 200,000 clones in the sample, 89% were seen once. This rearrangement joins TRBV7-2 to TRBJ2-1; 7 bases align to TRBD2. Source material: peripheral blood. The clonotype comes from a man between 35 and 55 years old with acute or convalescent COVID-19. CDR3 DNA sequence: TGTGCCAGCAGCTTAGGCGGGGGACGTCTTTACAATGAGCAGTTCTTC. Its protein product is CASSLGGGRLYNEQFF.